The 3 T cell receptor beta chains listed next were all sequenced from one sample in a study of blood T cell repertoires in COVID-19. TCRdb keeps only in-frame clones here, not all; method: immunoSEQ multiplex PCR. This sample has 250,000 to 350,000 clones, with about four fifths found just once. Sequencing was performed on peripheral blood. The receptors shown here come from a human donor with COVID-19, enrolled during active disease. The donor label of this sample is uncertain.

This clone was observed once. The gene calls are TRBV5-6 and TRBJ2-7; D is uncertain. Germline CDR1 reads SGHDT; CDR2 reads YYEEEE. This CDR3 region has 13 residues. The V gene lost 0 bases and the J gene lost 6 bases, with 10 bases spanning the gap. The CDR3 protein is CASSLAGPSEQYF. The CDR3 DNA sequence: TGTGCCAGCAGCTTGGCTGGTCCCAGCGAGCAGTACTTC. The entire variable domain, with the rest obtained from reference TRBV5-6 and TRBJ2-7, is as follows: DAGVTQSPTHLIKTRGQQVTLRCSPKSGHDTVSWYQQALGQGPQFIFQYYEEEERQRGNFPDRFSGHQFPNYSSELNVNALLLGDSALYLCASSLAGPSEQYFGPGTRLTVT.

This clone was counted once. One junction end does not reproduce the germline sequence, and a read error may be involved. This chain joins TRBV9 and TRBJ1-1; D unclear. The CDR3 spans 14 residues. Germline V lookup: CDR1 SGDLS, CDR2 YYNGEE. CDR3 coding DNA: TGTGCCAGCAGCGAACGCGGTGAGAACGCTGAAGCTTTCTTT. Amino acid sequence: CASSERGENAEAFF. Full variable domain (rest looked up from reference TRBV9 and TRBJ1-1): DSGVTQTPKHLITATGQRVTLRCSPRSGDLSVYWYQQSLDQGLQFLIQYYNGEERAKGNILERFSAQQFPDLHSELNLSSLELGDSALYFCASSERGENAEAFFGQGTRLTVV.

The V call is TRBV6-2 or TRBV6-3, the J call TRBJ2-5, with a weak D call TRBD1 (6 bases). The germline gives CDR1 MNHEY, CDR2 SVGEGT. The CDR3 has 14 residues. Trimming took off 4 bases at V and 5 bases at J, with 14 bases between the two ends. The CDR3 coding sequence is TGTGCCAGCAGTTCCACAGGGTCCGGGGAGACCCAGTACTTC. It translates to CASSSTGSGETQYF.